This T cell receptor (beta chain) comes out of a study of shared clonotypes between healthy human individuals. Study-level points and caveats: The authors expected sequencing depth to affect clonotype sharing among donors.

In the naive CD8 group, cells lacked CD45RO and were positively selected for CCR7, so terminally differentiated effector memory CD45RA+ cells were left out. There were no recent acute infections or vaccinations among the donors, who were healthy HIV-negative adults. Comments on this clone: Antigen unknown.

The trim removed 4 bases at V and 1 base at J, leaving 17 bases unmatched. The CDR3 length is 20 residues. CDR1 and CDR2 from the germline V gene are MNHNS and SASEGT. The data were produced by immunoSEQ multiplex PCR, yet TCRdb's version contains in-frame clones alone and is incomplete. The sample has some 2.1 million clones, over 85% seen once. The genes are TRBV6-1 and TRBJ2-5, with TRBD1 matching over 11 bases. The source material was naive CD8+ T cells from PBMCs. This clonotype was sampled from a man in his late teens or twenties in good health. Some clones in this sample may be carry-over from other donors' samples. Here the CDR3 DNA reads TGTGCCAGCAGTGTCTTCCGGTCGCGGACAGGGGGCCCCCCCCAAGAGACCCAGTACTTC. Encoded protein: CASSVFRSRTGGPPQETQYF.